The clone carrying this TCR beta chain has at least ten counts. The antigen is unknown. CDR3 size: 10 residues. Deletions cut 3 bases from V and 9 bases from J, with 3 bases between. Germline V CDR1 and CDR2: MDHEN, SYDVKM. These data belong to a study of T-cell reconstitution after alpha-beta-depleted transplantation in children. Study results and limitations: Several hundred rapidly expanded clones from non-depleted graft cells reportedly supplied alpha-beta T cells about two months post-transplant. One year post-transplant, T-cell counts and diversity were largely derived from T cells produced anew.

A library of TCRbeta sequences, prepared with unique molecular identifiers, was generated. TCRdb called the PCR reads again in MiXCR, with one record for every CDR3 protein. The sample lists roughly 100,000 distinct CDR3 sequences, 4.5% to 7.5% occurring once. The chain recombines TRBV28 with TRBJ2-1; no clear D gene. This clonotype was obtained from a female patient aged 2 to 10 who had a stem cell transplant for Fanconi anemia, so the T cells may come from the graft donor. Sample: PBMCs, mostly from graft donor cells, taken 60 days after TCRalphabeta/CD19-depleted stem cell transplant. CDR3 bases: TGTGCCAGCAGTTTTATTGAGCAGTTCTTC. Protein sequence: CASSFIEQFF.